The 9 T cell receptor beta chains below were found in one sample sequenced in a study of human T cells and chemical hapten exposure. In TCRdb, the RACE reads were re-called with MiXCR into one record per CDR3 protein. Of over 55,000 distinct CDR3 sequences in the sample, approximately 12% were seen once. Time point denoted: patch test 3, about 24 weeks after DPC sensitization. Treatment meaning: therapeutic diphenylcyclopropenone sensitization with weekly scalp DPC. The sequenced sample was whole blood, obtained in connection with sensitization to the hapten diphenylcyclopropenone (DPC). These TCRs come from a woman aged 45-65 years with alopecia areata. Some clones in this sample may be carry-over from other donors' samples.

The chain couples TRBV11-2 to TRBJ2-3; D assignment may be TRBD1 or TRBD2 (6 bases each). Trimming cost V 1 base and J 1 base, with 12 bases left between them. This CDR3 is 16 amino acids long. CDR1 is SGHAT, CDR2 FQNNGV, per germline. The CDR3 spells CASSLGGAGGTDTQYF. The CDR3 region has the DNA TGTGCCAGCAGCTTAGGGGGGGCCGGGGGCACAGATACGCAGTATTTT.

Many counts were recorded for this clonotype. The V gene is TRBV6-6, the J gene TRBJ1-5; D possibly corresponds to TRBD1 (5 bases). The ends were cut back, 7 bases at V and 0 bases at J, with 13 bases in the middle. The CDR3 is 15 amino acids. Germline V CDR1 and CDR2: MNHNY, SVGAGI (reference sequence). The CDR3 here is CASNKARDSNQPQHF. The CDR3 bases are TGTGCCAGCAACAAAGCCAGGGATAGCAATCAGCCCCAGCATTTT.

This clonotype was counted many times. The gene calls are TRBV6-1 and TRBJ2-3; 8 nucleotides align to TRBD2. The CDR3 runs to 17 residues. The J segment lost 0 bases and the V segment lost 3 bases, leaving 8 bases of the junction unmatched. Germline V CDR1 and CDR2: MNHNS, SASEGT. DNA for the CDR3: TGTGCCAGCAGTGAGAATTGGATAGCGGGGAGCACAGATACGCAGTATTTT. Translation: CASSENWIAGSTDTQYF.

The chain joins TRBV6-5 to TRBJ2-2, with D uncertain. This CDR3 has 15 amino acids. The V end lost 4 bases, the J end lost 1 base, and 10 bases lay between the germline ends. Germline V gene sequence: CDR1 MNHEY, CDR2 SVGAGI. The CDR3 protein is CASSFSNVNTGELFF. CDR3 nucleotides: TGTGCCAGCAGTTTCTCGAACGTGAACACCGGGGAGCTGTTTTTT.

This clonotype was counted ten times or more. The chain couples TRBV20-1 to TRBJ1-5; 11 bases agree with TRBD1. This CDR3 comprises 15 residues. V trimming: 2 bases; J trimming: 5 bases; junction bases outside the gene matches: 5. The germline CDR1 and CDR2 sequences are DFQATT and SNEGSKA (reference sequence). As DNA, the CDR3 is TGCAGTGCTAGACCCCGGGACAGGGGGTATCAGCCCCAGCATTTT. Protein product: CSARPRDRGYQPQHF.

This clonotype was detected many times. This chain joins TRBV18 and TRBJ2-7; 12 bases match TRBD1. The trim removed 2 bases at V and 5 bases at J, leaving 1 base unmatched. Germline-derived CDR1 and CDR2 are KGHSH and LQKENI. The CDR3 extends over 14 amino acids. Written as DNA, the CDR3 is TGTGCCAGCTCACCAGGGGACAGGGGGCACGAGCAGTACTTC. Translation gives CASSPGDRGHEQYF. Together with reference TRBV18 and TRBJ2-7, the CDR3 gives the full variable domain: NAGVMQNPRHLVRRRGQEARLRCSPMKGHSHVYWYRQLPEEGLKFMVYLQKENIIDESGMPKERFSAEFPKEGPSILRIQQVVRGDSAAYFCASSPGDRGHEQYFGPGTRLTVT.

This clonotype was seen repeatedly, ten times or more. The rearrangement uses TRBV11-2 and TRBJ2-3; 7 nucleotides line up with TRBD2. The CDR3 length is 16 residues. The V gene end was trimmed by 2 bases and the J gene end by 4 bases; junction bases not matched to a gene: 9. CDR1 and CDR2 (germline): SGHAT, FQNNGV. CDR3: CASSLTRGGVADTQYF. Written as DNA, the CDR3 is TGTGCCAGCAGCTTAACTCGCGGGGGTGTCGCAGATACGCAGTATTTT.

CDR3 coding DNA: TGTGCCAGCAGCCAAGATGCAGGACGACGACTAGACGAGCAGTACTTC. Protein product: CASSQDAGRRLDEQYF. The rearrangement uses TRBV4-2 and TRBJ2-7, with D perhaps TRBD2 (6 bases). Germline CDR1 and CDR2: LGHNA and YNFKEQ. V was clipped by 0 bases and J by 5 bases, with 17 bases between them. This CDR3 comprises 16 residues.

This clonotype was recorded many times. The chain combines TRBV2 with TRBJ2-2; D remains ambiguous. This CDR3 is built from 13 residues. From germline, CDR1 is SNHLY and CDR2 FYNNEI. V was cut by 2 bases and J by 2 bases, with 3 bases left in between. In nucleotides, the CDR3 is TGTGCCAGCAGTGAATTTAACACCGGGGAGCTGTTTTTT. It translates to CASSEFNTGELFF.